The sequence of this T cell receptor (beta chain) was determined in a study of blood T cell repertoires in COVID-19. Clones were read by immunoSEQ multiplex PCR, and TCRdb kept only the in-frame ones, dropping some. The table shows roughly 170,000 clones, with 70% to 80% occurring only once. Cohort placement rested on clinical history that participants reported themselves. This TCR was recovered from a woman aged 45 to 65 who had recovered from COVID-19. Specimen: PBMCs or T cells enriched from blood (not recorded which).

CDR3 sequence: CASSSPRTRGLPNIQYF. In DNA, the CDR3 is TGTGCCAGCAGTTCCCCACGGACGAGGGGACTACCGAACATTCAGTACTTC. The chain combines TRBV27 with TRBJ2-4; 7 nucleotides align to TRBD2. There are 17 residues in the CDR3. Germline values: CDR1 MNHEY, CDR2 SMNVEV (reference sequence). With V trimmed by 4 bases and J by 7 bases, 16 bases remained unmatched.